The sequence of this T cell receptor beta chain was determined in a study of human T cells and chemical hapten exposure. Study-wide context: TCR yields per sample varied, mainly owing to small pooled library volume differences. Broader study findings: After DPC sensitization, TCRs above 1 in 1000 frequency showed no change.

Germline V CDR1 and CDR2: SGHAT, FQNNGV. V lost 5 bases and J lost 8; bases outside the gene matches: 10. The CDR3 totals 14 residues. Regarding this clonotype: As yet, its antigen is unknown.

The study used a library that attached unique molecular identifiers to individual cDNA molecules. In the original analysis: Sequenced samples showed a median of roughly 99,000 TCRs each, with counts running from approximately 21,000 to 630,000. Using its own MiXCR run on the reads, TCRdb lists one record per CDR3 protein. What appears here as the V and J calls and clone size reflects TCRdb's work, not the paper's. The profile shows about 120,000 distinct CDR3 sequences, 8% to 9.5% of them singletons. The study extracted total RNA from unfractionated whole blood. The specimen sequenced was whole blood. This sequence originates from a human donor in good health. Some clones in this sample may be carry-over from other donors' samples. The chain is built from TRBV11-2 and TRBJ1-2; TRBD1 matches 8 bases. CDR3 sequence: CASSARTGRSGYTF. Written as DNA, the CDR3 is TGTGCCAGCAGCGCCCGGACAGGGAGAAGCGGCTACACCTTC.